The rows below give T cell receptor beta chains drawn from one sample of a study of blood T cell repertoires in COVID-19. Profiled with immunoSEQ multiplex PCR; TCRdb holds only in-frame clones, not every one. The sample contains about 78,000 clones, over 70% of which appear only once. The sample consisted of peripheral blood. These receptors were collected from a human donor in a cohort sampled during active COVID-19. CDR3s include the opening cysteine and the closing phenylalanine or tryptophan. Each record gives: clone size, J gene, D gene, V gene, CDR3 protein, CDR3 DNA. A D gene is named only where the DNA matches it firmly. Rows may omit the clone size; those that give it use once, few, many or a size class.

size: few
J: TRBJ2-7
D: .
V: TRBV7-9
CDR3: CASSLVPTGPSYEQYF
DNA: TGTGCCAGCAGCTTAGTCCCAACAGGGCCTTCCTACGAGCAGTACTTC

size: few
J: TRBJ2-7
D: TRBD1
V: TRBV30
CDR3: CAWRQGAVYEQYF
DNA: TGTGCCTGGAGACAGGGGGCCGTTTACGAGCAGTACTTC

size: .
J: TRBJ1-3
D: .
V: TRBV19
CDR3: CASSIGRATGNTIYF
DNA: TGTGCCAGTAGTATCGGCAGGGCCACTGGAAACACCATATATTTT

size: .
J: TRBJ1-2
D: TRBD1
V: TRBV4-1
CDR3: CASSQDSPGQGAYGYTF
DNA: TGCGCCAGCAGCCAAGACTCGCCGGGACAGGGGGCCTATGGCTACACCTTC

size: .
J: TRBJ1-1
D: .
V: TRBV4-3
CDR3: CASSQETLNTEAFF
DNA: TGCGCCAGCAGCCAAGAAACACTGAACACTGAAGCTTTCTTT

size: .
J: TRBJ2-6
D: .
V: TRBV28
CDR3: CASSLRSAGANVLTF
DNA: TGTGCCAGCAGTTTAAGAAGCGCAGGGGCCAACGTCCTGACTTTC

size: .
J: TRBJ1-1
D: .
V: TRBV5-6
CDR3: CASLPRPGHANTEAFF
DNA: TGTGCCAGCCTGCCCCGCCCGGGACATGCCAACACTGAAGCTTTCTTT

size: .
J: TRBJ2-3
D: TRBD2
V: TRBV5-1
CDR3: CASSSLAGGVTDTQYF
DNA: TGCGCCAGCAGCTCACTAGCGGGGGGAGTCACAGATACGCAGTATTTT

size: .
J: TRBJ1-2
D: .
V: TRBV30
CDR3: CAWSLRRDPGYTF
DNA: TGTGCCTGGAGTCTAAGGAGGGACCCTGGCTACACCTTC

size: .
J: TRBJ1-6
D: .
V: TRBV4-3
CDR3: CASSFGGGNSPLHF
DNA: TGCGCCAGCAGCTTCGGGGGGGGTAATTCACCCCTCCACTTT

size: .
J: TRBJ2-1
D: TRBD2
V: TRBV19
CDR3: CASSSTSGRAYNEQFF
DNA: TGTGCCAGTAGCTCCACTAGCGGACGAGCCTACAATGAGCAGTTCTTC

size: .
J: TRBJ1-1
D: TRBD1
V: TRBV7-6
CDR3: CASSLGTGERMAEAFF
DNA: TGTGCCAGCAGCTTAGGGACAGGGGAGAGAATGGCTGAAGCTTTCTTT

size: .
J: TRBJ2-3
D: .
V: TRBV6-5
CDR3: CASMVTGGGTDTQYF
DNA: TGTGCCAGTATGGTGACGGGTGGCGGCACAGATACGCAGTATTTT

size: .
J: TRBJ1-2
D: TRBD1
V: TRBV27
CDR3: CASSLYPGQGTYGYTF
DNA: TGTGCCAGCAGTTTGTATCCAGGACAGGGTACCTATGGCTACACCTTC

size: .
J: TRBJ2-2
D: .
V: TRBV29-1
CDR3: CSAGRDRQNTGELFF
DNA: TGCAGCGCGGGGAGGGACAGACAGAACACCGGGGAGCTGTTTTTT

size: once
J: TRBJ2-7
D: TRBD1
V: TRBV6-5
CDR3: CASIRTGDYEQYF
DNA: TGTGCCAGCATACGGACAGGGGACTACGAGCAGTACTTC

size: once
J: TRBJ2-7
D: TRBD2
V: TRBV6-2/TRBV6-3
CDR3: CASSDRGGTTYEQYF
DNA: TGTGCCAGCAGCGACCGGGGGGGGACAACCTACGAGCAGTACTTC

size: .
J: TRBJ1-5
D: TRBD1
V: TRBV24-1
CDR3: CATRGQELYSNQPQHF
DNA: TGTGCCACCAGGGGACAGGAGCTCTATAGCAATCAGCCCCAGCATTTT

size: few
J: TRBJ1-5
D: TRBD1
V: TRBV6-2/TRBV6-3
CDR3: CASSGTGNWQPQHF
DNA: TGTGCCAGCAGCGGGACAGGGAATTGGCAGCCCCAGCATTTT

size: .
J: TRBJ2-7
D: TRBD2
V: TRBV11-2
CDR3: CASRLAGSSYEQYF
DNA: TGTGCCAGCAGATTAGCGGGGAGCTCCTACGAGCAGTACTTC

size: .
J: TRBJ1-5
D: TRBD1
V: TRBV3-1/TRBV3-2
CDR3: CASSHSDREVQPQHF
DNA: TGTGCCAGCAGCCACTCTGACAGGGAGGTTCAGCCCCAGCATTTT

size: .
J: TRBJ2-5
D: .
V: TRBV20-1
CDR3: CSAQFQETQYF
DNA: TGCAGTGCTCAGTTCCAAGAGACCCAGTACTTC

size: .
J: TRBJ1-2
D: TRBD1
V: TRBV5-4
CDR3: CASSHDRAAGYTF
DNA: TGTGCCAGCAGTCATGACAGGGCCGCTGGCTACACCTTC

size: few
J: TRBJ2-7
D: TRBD1
V: TRBV2
CDR3: CASRPGQGNYEQYF
DNA: TGTGCCAGCAGGCCGGGACAGGGGAACTACGAGCAGTACTTC

size: .
J: TRBJ2-3
D: .
V: TRBV15
CDR3: CATSPELTSAEYF
DNA: TGTGCCACCAGCCCAGAATTGACAAGTGCAGAGTATTTT

size: .
J: TRBJ1-1
D: .
V: TRBV7-8
CDR3: CASSLARAGNTEAFF
DNA: TGTGCCAGCAGCTTAGCGAGGGCGGGTAACACTGAAGCTTTCTTT

size: .
J: TRBJ2-7
D: .
V: TRBV6-1
CDR3: CASSEADIGGWVYEQYF
DNA: TGTGCCAGCAGTGAAGCCGATATAGGAGGTTGGGTCTACGAGCAGTACTTC

size: medium-sized
J: TRBJ1-6
D: .
V: TRBV9
CDR3: CASSPEINSPLHF
DNA: TGTGCCAGCAGCCCAGAAATCAATTCACCCCTCCACTTT

size: once
J: TRBJ2-5
D: TRBD2
V: TRBV6-6
CDR3: CASRSGGEETQYF
DNA: TGTGCCAGCAGGTCGGGGGGGGAAGAGACCCAGTACTTC